The 12 T cell receptor beta chains listed next were all sequenced from one sample in a study of cytomegalovirus exposure and HLA in healthy donors. A multiplex PCR was run with 60 Vbeta primers and 13 Jbeta primers. Produced via immunoSEQ multiplex PCR; TCRdb's table is partial and in-frame only. This table holds around 49,000 clones, about three quarters found once. The sequenced material came from PBMCs. The receptors stem from a man aged 25-45 years in good health and CMV-seropositive.

This clone was seen a handful of times. The chain is built from TRBV4-2 and TRBJ1-3; D gene ambiguous. V was clipped by 1 base and J by 2 bases, with 6 bases between them. Germline CDR1 is LGHNA and CDR2 is YNFKEQ. The CDR3 totals 14 residues. The CDR3 bases are TGTGCCAGCAGCCAAGGAGGGACTGGAAACACCATATATTTT. Translation gives CASSQGGTGNTIYF.

This clone came up a few times. The rearrangement uses TRBV5-5 and TRBJ1-5; D not resolved. This CDR3 has 16 residues. The V end lost 0 bases, the J end lost 2 bases, and 12 bases lay between the germline ends. Germline loops: CDR1 SGHKS, CDR2 YYEKEE (reference sequence). The chain's CDR3 is CASSLGPGAGNQPQHF. The CDR3 DNA is TGTGCCAGCAGCTTGGGGCCGGGAGCGGGCAATCAGCCCCAGCATTTT.

The chain couples TRBV19 to TRBJ2-7, with a tentative D call TRBD2 (6 bases). CDR3 length: 15 amino acids. Trimming stripped 5 bases from V and 0 bases from J, with 14 bases between. Germline-derived CDR1 and CDR2 are LNHDA and SQIVND (reference sequence). As DNA, the CDR3 is TGTGCCAGTAGTCCCTCGGGACTCTTCTCCTACGAGCAGTACTTC. Amino acid sequence: CASSPSGLFSYEQYF. The entire variable domain, with the rest obtained from reference TRBV19 and TRBJ2-7, is as follows: DGGITQSPKYLFRKEGQNVTLSCEQNLNHDAMYWYRQDPGQGLRLIYYSQIVNDFQKGDIAEGYSVSREKKESFPLTVTSAQKNPTAFYLCASSPSGLFSYEQYFGPGTRLTVT.

This chain joins TRBV6-6 and TRBJ2-5; 8 bases align to TRBD1. The CDR3 is made up of 14 amino acids. Germline assignment: CDR1 MNHNY and CDR2 SVGAGI (reference sequence). The trim removed 6 bases at V and 2 bases at J, leaving 5 bases unmatched. CDR3 residues: CASRENRGQETQYF. The CDR3 nucleotides are TGTGCCAGCAGGGAAAACAGGGGGCAAGAGACCCAGTACTTC.

The rearrangement uses TRBV19 and TRBJ1-5; the D is unclear. CDR3 length equals 19 residues. The germline V gene has CDR1 LNHDA and CDR2 SQIVND (reference sequence). Trimming left V 2 bases short and J 0 bases short, with 20 bases between. This chain's CDR3 is CASSIMTDIDGNSNQPQHF. As DNA, the CDR3 is TGTGCCAGTAGTATAATGACCGATATAGACGGGAATAGCAATCAGCCCCAGCATTTT.

The chain uses TRBV18 and TRBJ2-5; D unresolved. Per the germline V gene, CDR1 is KGHSH and CDR2 is LQKENI. CDR3 length: 13 amino acids. V gave up 1 base and J gave up 3 bases, with 6 bases separating them. This chain's CDR3 is CASSPRLKETQYF. The DNA of the CDR3 is TGTGCCAGCTCACCACGTCTAAAAGAGACCCAGTACTTC.

This clone was found a few times. J is TRBJ2-7 and V is TRBV6-5, with 7 nucleotides matching TRBD1. The CDR3 extends over 14 amino acids. V dropped 5 bases and J dropped 7; count of bases not matched to a gene: 11. Germline CDR1 reads MNHEY; CDR2 reads SVGAGI. CDR3 sequence (DNA): TGTGCCAGCAGTGATTCGGGACAGCTGGGGGAGCAGTACTTC. Protein: CASSDSGQLGEQYF.

A word on this clone: Other DNA sequences in the same sample also yield this CDR3. This chain uses TRBV9 with TRBJ2-3; 7 bases are a match to TRBD1. Germline-derived CDR1 and CDR2 are SGDLS and YYNGEE. The ends lost 6 bases at V and 0 bases at J; junction bases unmatched: 4. The CDR3 contains 14 residues. The chain's CDR3 is CASNDRESTDTQYF. The DNA of the CDR3 is TGTGCCAGCAACGACAGGGAGAGCACAGATACGCAGTATTTT.

This sequence joins TRBV4-1 and TRBJ2-5; no definite D call. Germline V gives CDR1 MGHRA, CDR2 YSYEKL. Trimming took off 1 base at V and 5 bases at J, with 11 bases between the two ends. CDR3 size: 14 residues. CDR3 sequence reads: CASSQGTGRETQYF. Here the CDR3 DNA reads TGCGCCAGCAGCCAAGGAACGGGTAGGGAGACCCAGTACTTC.

The chain is built from TRBV6-1 and TRBJ2-4, with D possibly matching TRBD2 (6 bases). V was cut by 7 bases and J by 8 bases, with 15 bases left in between. Germline V gives CDR1 MNHNS, CDR2 SASEGT. The CDR3 has 13 amino acids. The CDR3 loop reads CASMLGGPDIQYF. CDR3 in DNA: TGTGCCAGCATGCTGGGGGGACCAGACATTCAGTACTTC.

This clone was detected only once. The V call is TRBV9, the J call TRBJ2-7, with 7 positions matching TRBD1. The ends lost 4 bases at V and 3 bases at J; junction bases unmatched: 7. The V gene's germline CDR1 is SGDLS and CDR2 YYNGEE. The CDR3 consists of 14 residues. The CDR3 loop is CASSLRQGNYEQYF. The CDR3 DNA sequence: TGTGCCAGCAGCTTAAGACAGGGTAACTACGAGCAGTACTTC.

The rearrangement links TRBV7-9 to TRBJ2-2, with D maybe TRBD2 (5 bases). Germline V gene lookup returns CDR1 SEHNR and CDR2 FQNEAQ (reference sequence). The CDR3 has 15 amino acids. V gave up 5 bases and J gave up 7 bases, with 17 bases separating them. This CDR3 reads CASSTESFGGGELFF. DNA of the CDR3: TGTGCCAGCAGCACCGAGTCCTTCGGAGGCGGGGAGCTGTTTTTT.